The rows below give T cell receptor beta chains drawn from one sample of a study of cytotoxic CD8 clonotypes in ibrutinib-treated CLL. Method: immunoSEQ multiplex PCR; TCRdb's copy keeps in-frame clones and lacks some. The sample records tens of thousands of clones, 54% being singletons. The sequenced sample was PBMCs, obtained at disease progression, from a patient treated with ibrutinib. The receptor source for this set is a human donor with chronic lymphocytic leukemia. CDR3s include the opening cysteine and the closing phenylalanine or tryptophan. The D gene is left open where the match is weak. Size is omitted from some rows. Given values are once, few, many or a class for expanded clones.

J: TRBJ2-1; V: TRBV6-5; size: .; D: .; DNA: TGTGCCAGCAGACGGACGGTTTACAATGAGCAGTTCTTC; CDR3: CASRRTVYNEQFF
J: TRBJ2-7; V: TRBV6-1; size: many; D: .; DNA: TGTGCCACCTTATGGACAGCGGACGAGCAGTACTTC; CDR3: CATLWTADEQYF
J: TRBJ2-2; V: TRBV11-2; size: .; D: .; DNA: TGTGCCAGCAGCTTAGTCGGGGTACCCACCGGGGAGCTGTTTTTT; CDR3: CASSLVGVPTGELFF
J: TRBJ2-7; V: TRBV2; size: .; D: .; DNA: TGTGCCAGCAGCCCATCCCAGGGAATCCGGCAGTACTTC; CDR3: CASSPSQGIRQYF
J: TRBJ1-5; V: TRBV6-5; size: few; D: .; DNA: TGTGCCAGCAGTTACTCGATGTTCGGGAATCAGCCCCAGCATTTT; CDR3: CASSYSMFGNQPQHF
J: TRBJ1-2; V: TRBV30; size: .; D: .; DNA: TGTGCCTGGAATTTGCGCACAGGGCATGGCTACACCTTC; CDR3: CAWNLRTGHGYTF
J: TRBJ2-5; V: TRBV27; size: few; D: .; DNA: TGTGCCAGCAGTTCCGCGACAGGACGAGAGACCCAGTACTTC; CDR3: CASSSATGRETQYF
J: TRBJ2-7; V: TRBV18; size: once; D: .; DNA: TGTGCCAGCTCACCCCCGGCAGGGCTCGAGCAGTACTTC; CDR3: CASSPPAGLEQYF
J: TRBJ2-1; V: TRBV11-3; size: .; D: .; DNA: TGTGCCAGCAGCTTAGGGGGTAGCGTTGAGCAGTTCTTC; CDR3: CASSLGGSVEQFF
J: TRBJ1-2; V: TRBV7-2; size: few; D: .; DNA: TGTGCCAGCAGCTTCCAGGGGACGGACGGCTACACCTTC; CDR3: CASSFQGTDGYTF
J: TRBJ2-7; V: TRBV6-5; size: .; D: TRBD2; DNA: TGTGCCAGCAGTCGGCCGGGACTAGGCGAGCAGTACTTC; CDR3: CASSRPGLGEQYF
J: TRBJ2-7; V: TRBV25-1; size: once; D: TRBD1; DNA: TGTGCCAGCGCTCGGGGGACAGGGTCCTACGAGCAGTACTTC; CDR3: CASARGTGSYEQYF
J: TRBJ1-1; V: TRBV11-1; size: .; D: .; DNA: TGTGCCATCAGCTTAGGTCTGATGAACACTGAAGCTTTCTTT; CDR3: CAISLGLMNTEAFF
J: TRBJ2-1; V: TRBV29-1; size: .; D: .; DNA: TGCAGCGTGAGGTACAATGAGCAGTTCTTC; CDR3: CSVRYNEQFF
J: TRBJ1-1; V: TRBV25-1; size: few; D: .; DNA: TGTGCCAGCAGTCGGGGGAACATGAACACTGAAGCTTTCTTT; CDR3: CASSRGNMNTEAFF
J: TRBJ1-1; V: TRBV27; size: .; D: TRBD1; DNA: TGTGCCAGCAGTCGTCAGGGGGCCGGAACTGAAGCTTTCTTT; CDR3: CASSRQGAGTEAFF
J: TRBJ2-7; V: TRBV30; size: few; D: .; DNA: TGTGCCTGGAGTGTACTCGGTTCTTACTACGAGCAGTACTTC; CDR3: CAWSVLGSYYEQYF
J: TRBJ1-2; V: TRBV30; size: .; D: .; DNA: TGTGCCTGGAGTCTCACGCGGGGCTATGGCTACACCTTC; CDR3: CAWSLTRGYGYTF
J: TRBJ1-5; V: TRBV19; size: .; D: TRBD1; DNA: TGTGCCAGTAGTGGGACAGGGGGCAATCAGCCCCAGCATTTT; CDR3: CASSGTGGNQPQHF
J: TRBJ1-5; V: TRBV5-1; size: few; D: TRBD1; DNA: TGCGCCAGCAGCTTGGCAGGGGGCAGGGAGCCCCAGCATTTT; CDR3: CASSLAGGREPQHF
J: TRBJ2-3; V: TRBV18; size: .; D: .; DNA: TGTGCCAGCTCACCTACCGGGACACCCACAGATACGCAGTATTTT; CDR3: CASSPTGTPTDTQYF
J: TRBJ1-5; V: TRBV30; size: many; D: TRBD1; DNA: TGTGCCTGGAGTGGACCGGGACAGGGAGCCAATCAGCCCCAGCATTTT; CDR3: CAWSGPGQGANQPQHF
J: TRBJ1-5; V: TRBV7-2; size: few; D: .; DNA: TGTGCCAGCAGCTTTCGAGGGTTTTTGGGTCAGCCCCAGCATTTT; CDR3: CASSFRGFLGQPQHF
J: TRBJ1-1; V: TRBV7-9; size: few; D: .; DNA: TGTGCCAGCAGCTTCCCCATGGCTCACACTGAAGCTTTCTTT; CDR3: CASSFPMAHTEAFF
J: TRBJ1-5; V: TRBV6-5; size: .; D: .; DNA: TGTGCCAGCAGTTACTCGGACAGACCCAATCAGCCCCAGCATTTT; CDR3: CASSYSDRPNQPQHF
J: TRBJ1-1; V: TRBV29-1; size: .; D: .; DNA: TGCAGCGGACGATCGAACACTGAAGCTTTCTTT; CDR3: CSGRSNTEAFF
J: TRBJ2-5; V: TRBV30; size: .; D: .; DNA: TGTGCCTGGAGTGTACTAGAGACCCAGTACTTC; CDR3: CAWSVLETQYF
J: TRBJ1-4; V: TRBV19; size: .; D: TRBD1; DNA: TGTGCCAGTAGCAACAGGGGGCCGAATGAAAAACTGTTTTTT; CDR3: CASSNRGPNEKLFF
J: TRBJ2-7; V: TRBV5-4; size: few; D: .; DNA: TGTGCCAGCAGCTTCCAGGGCGCGGAAAGGAGGGTCGAGCAGTACTTC; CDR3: CASSFQGAERRVEQYF
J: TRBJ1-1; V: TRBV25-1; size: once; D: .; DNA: TGTGCCAGCAGTGAATATGGTACAGGGACCACTGAAGCTTTCTTT; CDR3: CASSEYGTGTTEAFF
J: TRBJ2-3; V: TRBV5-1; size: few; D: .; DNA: TGCGCCAGCAGCCCGCCGTTAGGGGGAGGTGAAGATTTT; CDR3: CASSPPLGGGEDF
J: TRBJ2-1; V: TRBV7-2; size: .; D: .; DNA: TGTGCCAGCAGCTCACCGAGTGGCCCGGGCGGTGAGCAGTTCTTC; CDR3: CASSSPSGPGGEQFF
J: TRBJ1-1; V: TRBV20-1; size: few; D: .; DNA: TGCAGTGCCCCGGAGGCCTTCCTTTCTTTCTTT; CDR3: CSAPEAFLSFF
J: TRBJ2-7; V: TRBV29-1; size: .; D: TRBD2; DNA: TGCAGCGCCAGAGCGGGGAGCTCCTACGAGCAGTACTTC; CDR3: CSARAGSSYEQYF
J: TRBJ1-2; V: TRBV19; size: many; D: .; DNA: TGTGCCAGTAGTATCCGGCCGGGGGACGGCTACACCTTC; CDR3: CASSIRPGDGYTF
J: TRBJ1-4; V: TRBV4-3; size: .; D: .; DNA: TGCGCCAGCAGCCCACGGGAAGGGTTGGTTGAGACACAGCGCCTTTTT; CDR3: CASSPREGLVETQRLF
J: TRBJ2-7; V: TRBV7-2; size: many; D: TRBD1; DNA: TGTGCCAGCAGCTCGCCGGACAGGGCGACGTCGAGGCCTTACGAGCAGTACTTC; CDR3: CASSSPDRATSRPYEQYF
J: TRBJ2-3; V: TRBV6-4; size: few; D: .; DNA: TGTGCCAGCAGTGACTCGAATCTACTAGTCGGCGCAGATACGCAGTATTTT; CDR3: CASSDSNLLVGADTQYF
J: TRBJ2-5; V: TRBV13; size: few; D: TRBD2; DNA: TGTGCCAGCAGCTTATCCTCGGGAGGGAGGCAAGAGACCCAGTACTTC; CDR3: CASSLSSGGRQETQYF
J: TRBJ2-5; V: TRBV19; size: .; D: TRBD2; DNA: TGTGCCAGTAGTACCCCAGCGGGGGGTGGAGAGACCCAGTACTTC; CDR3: CASSTPAGGGETQYF
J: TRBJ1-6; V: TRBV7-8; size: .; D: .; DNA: TGTGCCAGCAGCCCAAACAGGGCAGGGTCCTATAATTCACCCCTCCACTTT; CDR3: CASSPNRAGSYNSPLHF